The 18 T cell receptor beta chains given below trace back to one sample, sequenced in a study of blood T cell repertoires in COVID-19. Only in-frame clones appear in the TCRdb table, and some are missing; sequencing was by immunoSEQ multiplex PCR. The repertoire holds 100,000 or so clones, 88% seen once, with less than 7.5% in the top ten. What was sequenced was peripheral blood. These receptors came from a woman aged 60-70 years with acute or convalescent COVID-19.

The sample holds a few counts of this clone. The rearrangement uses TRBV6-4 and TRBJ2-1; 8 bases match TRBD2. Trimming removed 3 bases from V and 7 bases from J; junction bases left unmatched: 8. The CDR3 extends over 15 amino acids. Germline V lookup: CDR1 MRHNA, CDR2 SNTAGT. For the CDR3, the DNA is TGTGCCAGCAGTGAGATAAGCGGGAGTGCTAATGAGCAGTTCTTC. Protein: CASSEISGSANEQFF.

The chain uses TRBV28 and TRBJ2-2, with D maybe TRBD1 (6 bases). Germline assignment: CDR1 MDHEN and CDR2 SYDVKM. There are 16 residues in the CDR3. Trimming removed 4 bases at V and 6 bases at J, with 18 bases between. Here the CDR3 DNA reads TGTGCCAGCAGTTACTACAGGGAGCCTTTCCCCGGGGAGCTGTTTTTT. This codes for CASSYYREPFPGELFF.

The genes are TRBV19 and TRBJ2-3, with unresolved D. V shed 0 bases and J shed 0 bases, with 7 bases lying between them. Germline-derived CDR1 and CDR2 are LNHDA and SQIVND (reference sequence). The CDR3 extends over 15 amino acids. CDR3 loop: CASSIEGRSTDTQYF. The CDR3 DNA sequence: TGTGCCAGTAGTATAGAGGGCAGAAGCACAGATACGCAGTATTTT. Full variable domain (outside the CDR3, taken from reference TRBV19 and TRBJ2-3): DGGITQSPKYLFRKEGQNVTLSCEQNLNHDAMYWYRQDPGQGLRLIYYSQIVNDFQKGDIAEGYSVSREKKESFPLTVTSAQKNPTAFYLCASSIEGRSTDTQYFGPGTRLTVL.

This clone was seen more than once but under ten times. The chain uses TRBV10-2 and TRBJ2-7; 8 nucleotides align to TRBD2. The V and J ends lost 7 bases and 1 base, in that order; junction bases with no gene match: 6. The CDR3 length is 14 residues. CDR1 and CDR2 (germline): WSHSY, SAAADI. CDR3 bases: TGCGCCAGCAAAGTCGGGGGGGCTTCCTACGAGCAGTACGTC. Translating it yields CASKVGGASYEQYV.

As DNA, the CDR3 is TGTGCCAGCAGTGAGGCGTCAGGCTCCTATAATTCACCCCTCCACTTT. Amino acid sequence: CASSEASGSYNSPLHF. The chain carries TRBV25-1 and TRBJ1-6, with D hard to call. CDR3 size: 16 residues. V gave up 3 bases and J gave up 0 bases, with 9 bases separating them. Germline V gives CDR1 MGHDK, CDR2 SYGVNS.

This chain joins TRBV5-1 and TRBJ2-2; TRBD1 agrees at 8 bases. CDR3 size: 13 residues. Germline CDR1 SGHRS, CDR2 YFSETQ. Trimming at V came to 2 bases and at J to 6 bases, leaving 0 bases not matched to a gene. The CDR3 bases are TGCGCCAGCAGCTTACAGGGGGCCGGGGAGCTGTTTTTT. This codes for CASSLQGAGELFF.

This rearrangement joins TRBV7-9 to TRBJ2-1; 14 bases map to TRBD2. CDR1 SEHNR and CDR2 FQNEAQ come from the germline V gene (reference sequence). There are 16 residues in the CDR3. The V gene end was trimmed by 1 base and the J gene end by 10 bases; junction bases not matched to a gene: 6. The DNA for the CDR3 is TGTGCCAGCAGCTTAGACCTGGGACTAGCGGGAGTCGAGCAGTTCTTC. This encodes CASSLDLGLAGVEQFF.

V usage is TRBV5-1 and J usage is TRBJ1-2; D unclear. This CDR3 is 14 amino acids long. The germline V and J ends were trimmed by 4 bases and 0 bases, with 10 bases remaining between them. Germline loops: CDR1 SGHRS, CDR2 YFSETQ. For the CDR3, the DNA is TGCGCCAGCAGCGGCAGTCCGACTAACTATGGCTACACCTTC. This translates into CASSGSPTNYGYTF. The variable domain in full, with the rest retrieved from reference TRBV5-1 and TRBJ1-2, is KAGVTQTPRYLIKTRGQQVTLSCSPISGHRSVSWYQQTPGQGLQFLFEYFSETQRNKGNFPGRFSGRQFSNSRSEMNVSTLELGDSALYLCASSGSPTNYGYTFGSGTRLTVV.

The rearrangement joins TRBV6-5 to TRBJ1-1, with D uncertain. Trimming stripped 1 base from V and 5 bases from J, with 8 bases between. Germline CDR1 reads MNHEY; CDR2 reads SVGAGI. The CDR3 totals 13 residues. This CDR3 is CASSYFSGTEAFF. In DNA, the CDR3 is TGTGCCAGCAGTTACTTCTCGGGGACTGAAGCTTTCTTT.

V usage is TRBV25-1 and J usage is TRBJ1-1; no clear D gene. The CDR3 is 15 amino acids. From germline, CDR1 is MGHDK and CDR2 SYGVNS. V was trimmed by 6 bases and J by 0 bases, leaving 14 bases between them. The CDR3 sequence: CASSPRGRMNTEAFF. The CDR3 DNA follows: TGTGCCAGCAGCCCCCGTGGGCGTATGAACACTGAAGCTTTCTTT.

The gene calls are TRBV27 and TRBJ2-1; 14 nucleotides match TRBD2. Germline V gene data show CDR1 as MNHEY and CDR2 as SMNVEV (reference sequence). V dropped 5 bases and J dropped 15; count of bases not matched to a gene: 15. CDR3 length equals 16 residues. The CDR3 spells CASSRPGLAGASGWFF. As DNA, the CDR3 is TGTGCCAGCAGTCGACCGGGACTAGCGGGAGCCTCGGGTTGGTTCTTC.

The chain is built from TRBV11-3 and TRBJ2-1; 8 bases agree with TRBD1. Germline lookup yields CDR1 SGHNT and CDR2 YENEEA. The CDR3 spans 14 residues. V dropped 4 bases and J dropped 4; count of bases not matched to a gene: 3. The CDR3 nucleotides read TGTGCCAGCAGCTCCCAGGGGGCTTACAATGAGCAGTTCTTC. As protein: CASSSQGAYNEQFF.

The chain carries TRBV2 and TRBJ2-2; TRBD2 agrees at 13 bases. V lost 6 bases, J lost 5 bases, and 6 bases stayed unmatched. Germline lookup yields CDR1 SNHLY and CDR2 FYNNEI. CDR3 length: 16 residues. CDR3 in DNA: TGTGCCAGCAGCGCACTAGCGGGAGGGCAAACCGGGGAGCTGTTTTTT. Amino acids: CASSALAGGQTGELFF. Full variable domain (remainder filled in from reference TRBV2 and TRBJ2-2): EPEVTQTPSHQVTQMGQEVILRCVPISNHLYFYWYRQILGQKVEFLVSFYNNEISEKSEIFDDQFSVERPDGSNFTLKIRSTKLEDSAMYFCASSALAGGQTGELFFGEGSRLTVL.

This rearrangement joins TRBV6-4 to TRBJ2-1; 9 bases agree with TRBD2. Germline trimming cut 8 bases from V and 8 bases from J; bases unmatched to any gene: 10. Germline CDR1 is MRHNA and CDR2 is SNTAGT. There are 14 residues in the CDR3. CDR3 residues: CASRRVAGVYEQFF. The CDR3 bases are TGTGCCAGCCGGAGGGTAGCGGGAGTTTATGAGCAGTTCTTC.

CDR3: CASSAGTSGTIDTQYF. The CDR3 DNA reads as TGTGCCAGCAGCGCCGGGACTAGCGGGACGATAGATACGCAGTATTTT. The chain uses TRBV7-9 and TRBJ2-3, with 13 bases aligning to TRBD2. V shed 5 bases and J 5 bases; nucleotides not matched to a gene: 7. In germline, CDR1 is SEHNR, CDR2 FQNEAQ (reference sequence). The CDR3 has 16 amino acids.

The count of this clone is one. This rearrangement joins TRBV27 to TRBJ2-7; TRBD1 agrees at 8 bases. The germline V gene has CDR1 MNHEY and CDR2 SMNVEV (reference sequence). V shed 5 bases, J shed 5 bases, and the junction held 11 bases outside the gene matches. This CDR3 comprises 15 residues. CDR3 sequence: CASSPTGQEFDEQYV. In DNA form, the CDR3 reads TGTGCCAGCAGTCCCACGGGACAGGAGTTCGACGAGCAGTACGTC.

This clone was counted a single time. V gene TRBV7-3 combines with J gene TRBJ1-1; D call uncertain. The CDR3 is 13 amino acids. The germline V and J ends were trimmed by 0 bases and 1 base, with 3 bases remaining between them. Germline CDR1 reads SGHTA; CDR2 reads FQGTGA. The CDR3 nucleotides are TGTGCCAGCAGCTTAACGGCGAACACTGAAGCTTTCTTT. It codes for CASSLTANTEAFF.

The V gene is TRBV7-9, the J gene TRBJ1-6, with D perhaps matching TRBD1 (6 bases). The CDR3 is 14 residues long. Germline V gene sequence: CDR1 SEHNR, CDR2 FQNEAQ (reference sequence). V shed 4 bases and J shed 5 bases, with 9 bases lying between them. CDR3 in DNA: TGTGCCAGCAGCTCTGGACAGAATAATTCACCCCTCCACTTT. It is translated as CASSSGQNNSPLHF. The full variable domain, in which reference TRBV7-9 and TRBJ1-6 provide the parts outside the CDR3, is DTGVSQNPRHKITKRGQNVTFRCDPISEHNRLYWYRQTLGQGPEFLTYFQNEAQLEKSRLLSDRFSAERPKGSFSTLEIQRTEQGDSAMYLCASSSGQNNSPLHFGNGTRLTVT.